Presented here are 17 T cell receptor beta chains from one specimen sequenced in a study of OX40 agonist ivuxolimab in advanced cancers. This table comes from immunoSEQ multiplex PCR, and its TCRdb copy is limited to in-frame clones, with some not included. The repertoire includes 15,000 to 20,000 clones, roughly four fifths of them detected once, and approximately 2.5% sits in the top ten. Here the sequenced sample was CD4+ or CD8+ T cells sorted from blood, taken in a trial of the OX40 agonist ivuxolimab. The receptors come from an adult with an advanced solid tumor such as melanoma, head and neck, liver or kidney cancer.

This clone was seen a few times. This sequence joins TRBV7-2 and TRBJ1-2, with TRBD1 as a possible D gene (6 bases). Germline V lookup: CDR1 SGHTA, CDR2 FQGNSA. The CDR3 is 15 amino acids. V dropped 1 base and J dropped 1 base, with 10 bases sitting between them. The CDR3 reads CASSLDLRGNYGYTF. CDR3 sequence (DNA): TGTGCCAGCAGCTTAGACCTCAGGGGTAACTATGGCTACACCTTC.

This clone was recorded a few times. The chain is built from TRBV27 and TRBJ2-7; 8 bases fit TRBD2. The CDR3 runs 14 residues. CDR1 MNHEY and CDR2 SMNVEV come from the germline V gene (reference sequence). J gave up 3 bases and V 7 bases, and 8 bases lay outside the gene matches. CDR3 DNA: TGTGCCAGCACCCCCGGGGGGGGCATCTACGAGCAGTACTTC. This sequence encodes CASTPGGGIYEQYF.

The CDR3 loop is CASSEHRSSGGYTF. The CDR3 DNA follows: TGTGCCAGCAGCGAGCACAGGTCTTCGGGTGGCTACACCTTC. The chain links TRBV7-9 to TRBJ1-2; TRBD1 is a possible D gene (5 bases). The CDR3 sequence is 14 residues long. Germline V gives CDR1 SEHNR, CDR2 FQNEAQ (reference sequence). V dropped 5 bases and J dropped 7 bases, with 17 bases sitting between them.

The chain joins TRBV29-1 to TRBJ2-1; 8 bases agree with TRBD2. Germline values: CDR1 SQVTM, CDR2 ANQGSEA. The J segment lost 12 bases and the V segment lost 7 bases, leaving 14 bases of the junction unmatched. The CDR3 spans 13 residues. In DNA form, the CDR3 reads TGCAGCGCCCTTTCGGGAGCGGGAGATCGGCAGTTCTTC. This codes for CSALSGAGDRQFF.

This clone was seen only once. The chain employs TRBV4-3 and TRBJ2-2; D perhaps matches TRBD2 (5 bases). This CDR3 is 15 amino acids long. V gave up 1 base and J gave up 4 bases, with 10 bases separating them. From germline, CDR1 is LGHNA and CDR2 YSLEER. Written as DNA, the CDR3 is TGCGCCAGCAGCCAAGGAGGGAGCCTCACCGGGGAGCTGTTTTTT. Its protein is CASSQGGSLTGELFF.

The chain recombines TRBV9 with TRBJ2-5; 7 nucleotides match TRBD2. J lost 7 bases, V lost 0 bases, and 6 bases had no gene match. CDR1 SGDLS and CDR2 YYNGEE come from the germline V gene. The CDR3 covers 14 residues. Here the CDR3 reads CASSVAGGGATQYF. The CDR3 region has the DNA TGTGCCAGCAGCGTAGCGGGAGGAGGGGCGACCCAGTACTTC.

The CDR3 DNA reads as TGTGCCAGCAGCCCGACCGGAGGTCTGGGGGATACGCAGTATTTT. Translating it yields CASSPTGGLGDTQYF. J is TRBJ2-3 and V is TRBV9; possibly TRBD2 for D (5 bases). The CDR3 is made up of 15 amino acids. Deletions cut 4 bases from V and 6 bases from J, with 18 bases between. The V gene's germline CDR1 is SGDLS and CDR2 YYNGEE.

The chain carries TRBV7-8 and TRBJ2-7; 7 bases map to TRBD1. This CDR3 comprises 14 residues. V shed 5 bases, J shed 1 base, and the junction held 5 bases outside the gene matches. In germline, CDR1 is SGHVS, CDR2 FQNEAQ. CDR3 in DNA: TGTGCCAGCAGCCCAAGGACAGGATCCTACGAGCAGTACTTC. It specifies CASSPRTGSYEQYF.

This clone was picked up one time. The CDR3: CASSSRDRATEAFF. DNA of the CDR3: TGTGCCAGCAGCTCCCGGGACAGGGCCACTGAAGCTTTCTTT. The chain joins TRBV7-8 to TRBJ1-1; 9 bases line up with TRBD1. CDR3 size: 14 residues. After removal of 4 bases from V and 4 bases from J, the junction contained 4 bases not matched to a gene. Germline loops: CDR1 SGHVS, CDR2 FQNEAQ.

The CDR3: CASRWGDGYTF. CDR3 in DNA: TGTGCCAGCAGATGGGGGGATGGCTACACCTTC. The chain links TRBV6-1 to TRBJ1-2; D perhaps matches TRBD1 (5 bases). This CDR3 is 11 amino acids long. Trimming removed 6 bases at V and 6 bases at J, with 8 bases between. Germline-derived CDR1 and CDR2 are MNHNS and SASEGT.

The gene calls are TRBV2 and TRBJ2-1, with D maybe TRBD2 (6 bases). The V gene's germline CDR1 is SNHLY and CDR2 FYNNEI. V dropped 6 bases and J dropped 6 bases, with 9 bases sitting between them. The CDR3 runs to 12 residues. CDR3 protein: CASRGTVNEQFF. As DNA, the CDR3 is TGTGCCAGCAGGGGGACTGTCAATGAGCAGTTCTTC.

The chain combines TRBV18 with TRBJ2-2, with D hard to call. The CDR3 has 12 residues. The germline V and J ends were trimmed by 6 bases and 0 bases, with 2 bases remaining between them. The germline gives CDR1 KGHSH, CDR2 LQKENI. CDR3 amino acids: CASSPNTGELFF. The CDR3 nucleotides read TGTGCCAGCTCGCCGAACACCGGGGAGCTGTTTTTT.

The CDR3 region is CASRFAGDRSDTQYF. CDR3 bases: TGCGCCAGCAGGTTCGCGGGAGACCGTTCAGATACGCAGTATTTT. The rearrangement joins TRBV5-1 to TRBJ2-3; TRBD2 matches at 7 bases. The V and J ends lost 5 bases and 4 bases, in that order; junction bases with no gene match: 10. The length of the CDR3 is 15 residues. The germline V gene encodes CDR1 SGHRS and CDR2 YFSETQ.

The rearrangement links TRBV7-9 to TRBJ2-2, with 8 bases that match TRBD1. The CDR3 consists of 14 residues. V trimming: 3 bases; J trimming: 7 bases; junction bases outside the gene matches: 4. Looked up from germline, CDR1 is SEHNR and CDR2 is FQNEAQ (reference sequence). The CDR3 nucleotides read TGTGCCAGCAGCTTGACAGGGGCGTACGGGGAGCTGTTTTTT. It translates to CASSLTGAYGELFF. Full variable domain (remainder filled in from reference TRBV7-9 and TRBJ2-2): DTGVSQNPRHKITKRGQNVTFRCDPISEHNRLYWYRQTLGQGPEFLTYFQNEAQLEKSRLLSDRFSAERPKGSFSTLEIQRTEQGDSAMYLCASSLTGAYGELFFGEGSRLTVL.

This chain links TRBV10-3 with TRBJ2-1; TRBD2 matches 13 bases. V was pared by 2 bases and J by 9 bases, with 7 bases of the junction left unmatched. The CDR3 length is 16 residues. Germline CDR1 reads ENHRY; CDR2 reads SYGVKD. The CDR3 region is CAISEPGLAGASEQFF. CDR3 nucleotide sequence: TGTGCCATCAGTGAGCCTGGACTAGCGGGAGCGAGTGAGCAGTTCTTC.

This clone was seen a few times. The chain employs TRBV7-9 and TRBJ2-7; D gene uncertain. Trimming left V 5 bases short and J 3 bases short, with 11 bases between. The germline V gene encodes CDR1 SEHNR and CDR2 FQNEAQ (reference sequence). The CDR3 extends over 13 amino acids. The CDR3 DNA reads as TGTGCCAGCAGCACTGAACGACTCTACGAGCAGTACTTC. It codes for CASSTERLYEQYF.

This sequence joins TRBV6-6 and TRBJ1-4; 7 nucleotides align to TRBD1. The J segment lost 0 bases and the V segment lost 5 bases, leaving 6 bases of the junction unmatched. From germline, CDR1 is MNHNY and CDR2 SVGAGI (reference sequence). The CDR3 runs 16 residues. CDR3 sequence: CASSRRQGATNEKLFF. The CDR3 bases are TGTGCCAGCAGTAGACGTCAGGGGGCAACTAATGAAAAACTGTTTTTT.